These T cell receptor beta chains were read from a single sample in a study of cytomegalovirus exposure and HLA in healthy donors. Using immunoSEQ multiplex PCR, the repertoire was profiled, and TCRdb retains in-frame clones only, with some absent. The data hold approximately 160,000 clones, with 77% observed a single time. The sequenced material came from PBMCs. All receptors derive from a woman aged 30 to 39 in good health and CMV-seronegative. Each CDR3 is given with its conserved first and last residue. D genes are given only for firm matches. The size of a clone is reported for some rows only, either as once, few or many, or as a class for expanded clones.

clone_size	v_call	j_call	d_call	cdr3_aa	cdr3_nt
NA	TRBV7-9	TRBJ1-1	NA	CSSRQKNTEAFF	TGTTCCAGCAGACAAAAAAACACTGAAGCTTTCTTT
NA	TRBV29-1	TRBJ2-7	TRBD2	CSVEGLAGTYEQYF	TGCAGCGTTGAAGGACTAGCGGGGACCTACGAGCAGTACTTC
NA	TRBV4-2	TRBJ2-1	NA	CASSSVDSYNEQFF	TGTGCCAGCAGCTCGGTCGACAGTTACAATGAGCAGTTCTTC
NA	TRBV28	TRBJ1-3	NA	CASSLRTDEGTIYF	TGTGCCAGCAGTTTACGGACAGACGAGGGCACCATATATTTT
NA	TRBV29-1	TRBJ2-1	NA	CSVVPSDNEQFF	TGCAGCGTTGTCCCCTCCGACAATGAGCAGTTCTTC
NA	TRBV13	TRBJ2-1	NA	CASSLVRLASHHEQFF	TGTGCCAGCAGCTTAGTCCGCCTAGCTTCCCACCATGAGCAGTTCTTC
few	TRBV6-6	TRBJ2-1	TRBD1	CASSSTRTGGRNEQFF	TGTGCCAGCAGTTCGACAAGGACAGGGGGCCGGAATGAGCAGTTCTTC
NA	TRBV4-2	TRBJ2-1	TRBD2	CASSPLLGSSGGAEEQFF	TGTGCCAGCAGCCCTCTTCTGGGGTCTAGCGGGGGGGCAGAAGAGCAGTTCTTC
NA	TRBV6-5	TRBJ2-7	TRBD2	CASSLAGGGVYEQYF	TGTGCCAGCAGTCTAGCGGGAGGTGGGGTATACGAGCAGTACTTC
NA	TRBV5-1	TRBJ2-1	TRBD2	CASSLAGSSGYNEQFF	TGCGCCAGCAGCTTGGCCGGGTCTAGCGGGTACAATGAGCAGTTCTTC
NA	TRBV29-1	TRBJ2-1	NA	CSVSTTGGKGEQFF	TGCAGCGTTTCGACAACGGGGGGCAAAGGTGAGCAGTTCTTC
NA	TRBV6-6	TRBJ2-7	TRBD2	CASRAGVRGEQYF	TGTGCCAGCCGGGCGGGGGTAAGAGGTGAGCAGTACTTC
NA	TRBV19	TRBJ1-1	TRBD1	CASSIWTGNTEAFF	TGTGCCAGTAGTATATGGACAGGGAACACTGAAGCTTTCTTT
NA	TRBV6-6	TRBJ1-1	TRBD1	CASKADRDSLNTEAFF	TGTGCCAGCAAAGCCGACAGGGATTCCCTTAACACTGAAGCTTTCTTT
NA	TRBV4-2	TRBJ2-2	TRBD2	CASSQVIAGVRGELFF	TGTGCCAGCAGCCAAGTAATAGCGGGAGTACGAGGGGAGCTGTTTTTT
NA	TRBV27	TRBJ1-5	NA	CASSSLTASNQPQHF	TGTGCCAGCAGTTCCCTGACAGCCAGCAATCAGCCCCAGCATTTT
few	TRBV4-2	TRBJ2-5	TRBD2	CASSQDRGSGEGTQYF	TGTGCCAGCAGCCAAGATCGCGGGTCGGGGGAGGGGACCCAGTACTTC
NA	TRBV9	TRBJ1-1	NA	CASSAQTAGLNTEAFF	TGTGCCAGCAGCGCCCAGACAGCCGGGTTGAACACTGAAGCTTTCTTT
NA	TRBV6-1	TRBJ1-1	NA	CASTPGFAEAFF	TGTGCCAGCACCCCAGGGTTTGCTGAAGCTTTCTTT
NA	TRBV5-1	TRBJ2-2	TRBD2	CASRARSGRERNTGELFF	TGCGCCAGCAGAGCCCGATCCGGGAGGGAAAGGAACACCGGGGAGCTGTTTTTT